This T cell receptor (beta chain) derives from a study of Tregs in tolerant kidney transplant recipients (dated by TCRdb to between 2018 and 2020). Study-wide context: TCRbeta sequencing was used in the study to identify donor-specific regulatory T cells before combined kidney and bone marrow transplantation, and the identified cells were then tracked after transplant. In a few healthy controls, several methods of expanding Tregs specific for an allogeneic donor were compared by TCRbeta repertoire sequencing. The paper as a whole reports these results and caveats: The study was limited by small patient numbers, and the findings need validation in larger populations and under other immunosuppression protocols. Although technical replication error seemed to be minimal, the question of biological reproducibility was not addressed directly. Expanding Tregs with activated donor B cells appeared to identify the most biologically relevant and donor-specific TCRbeta repertoire.

Thawed PBMCs were FACS-sorted into unstimulated Tregs (CD4+CD25+CD127-), CD4+ non-Tregs (CD4+CD25-), CD4 cells and CD8 cells. Blood from healthy controls was obtained either from healthy volunteers or as purchased buffy coats. Healthy control blood was separated into PBMCs by Ficoll density gradient and cryopreserved, and patient PBMCs were collected both before and after transplant. As regards this clone: Its antigen has not been determined. Within one base of it there is no much larger clone, and no base qualities were kept.

For TCRbeta CDR3 sequencing, genomic DNA from the sorted cells was extracted using the QIAGEN DNeasy Blood and Tissue Kit. High-throughput TCRbeta CDR3 sequencing, including PCR amplification with bias correction and internal controls, was performed commercially through immunoSEQ. In the authors' own workflow: Unique productive TCRbeta sequences were defined by CDR3 nucleotide sequence where primers matched, and otherwise by CDR3 amino acid sequence together with Vbeta and Jbeta genes. As a correction for sorting error, sequences shared between sorted populations at a frequency ratio of 2:1 or less were discarded, and the remaining shared sequences were assigned to the higher population. Sequences were defined as donor-reactive when expanded at least 5-fold in CFSE-low cells versus unstimulated cells and present at a frequency of at least 0.01% in CFSE-low cells. Jensen-Shannon divergence calculated on the top 100 TCRbeta sequences ranked by frequency was used to measure repertoire divergence. When a sample had multiple sequencing runs, each run was corrected for sorting error separately and the runs were then pooled. Drawn from immuneACCESS, this table holds only the in-frame rearrangements with V and J called that TCRdb kept. Clones are partly lost; checked studies trace under half to an unresolved V gene and leave the rest unexplained. From that table come the V and J calls and clone size; the DNA was used to work out D and trimming. The sample has around 230,000 clones on record, more than 65% of them singletons. The ten largest clones represent under 0.65% of the sample.

The germline V gene sets CDR1 to SGHDT and CDR2 to YYEEEE. Unmatched junction bases come to 7, with V trimmed by 3 bases and J by 3 bases. The CDR3 spans 16 residues, from the cysteine through the phenylalanine. The CDR3 DNA has 48 bases and is translated from base 1. The sequence was obtained from a human donor in good health. The chain links TRBV5-6 with TRBJ1-5; TRBD1 agrees with 9 junctional bases. The sequenced material came from CD4+ T cells from blood. The base sequence is TGTGCCAGCAGCTCACTCGGGACAGGGTACAATCAGCCCCAGCATTTT. Its coded protein is CASSSLGTGYNQPQHF.